Shown below are 17 T cell receptor beta chains from a single sample sequenced in a study of CD8+ T cells in alopecia areata. Reverse transcription of extracted RNA yielded cDNA, which provided the sequencing template. Sequenced by immunoSEQ multiplex PCR; TCRdb stores in-frame clones only, minus some. The sample lists over 200,000 clones, 50% to 70% occurring once. The specimen comprised CD4+ T cells sorted from blood, sampled at week 0. Receptors were obtained from a human donor with alopecia areata.

The chain is built from TRBV30 and TRBJ1-2; D is uncertain. The CDR3 contains 13 residues. The germline gives CDR1 GTSNPN, CDR2 SVGIG (reference sequence). Trimming pared 2 bases from V and 5 bases from J, leaving 12 bases between. As DNA, the CDR3 is TGTGCCTGGAGTCGATCCCAGTCATATGGCTACACCTTC. Translating it yields CAWSRSQSYGYTF. Combining the CDR3 with reference TRBV30 and TRBJ1-2 gives the whole variable domain SQTIHQWPATLVQPVGSPLSLECTVEGTSNPNLYWYRQAAGRGLQLLFYSVGIGQISSEVPQNLSASRPQDRQFILSSKKLLLSDSGFYLCAWSRSQSYGYTFGSGTRLTVV.

The chain uses TRBV19 and TRBJ2-3; D assignment may be TRBD1 or TRBD2 (5 bases each). Germline V CDR1 and CDR2: LNHDA, SQIVND (reference sequence). Deletions cut 2 bases from V and 6 bases from J, with 9 bases between. The CDR3 is 13 amino acids. In DNA, the CDR3 is TGTGCCAGTAGTATACGGGACCGGGATACGCAGTATTTT. Translation: CASSIRDRDTQYF. The full variable domain, with the rest looked up from reference TRBV19 and TRBJ2-3, is DGGITQSPKYLFRKEGQNVTLSCEQNLNHDAMYWYRQDPGQGLRLIYYSQIVNDFQKGDIAEGYSVSREKKESFPLTVTSAQKNPTAFYLCASSIRDRDTQYFGPGTRLTVL.

The V gene is TRBV6-1, the J gene TRBJ2-5, with 9 bases aligning to TRBD1. V was pared by 6 bases and J by 5 bases, with 4 bases of the junction left unmatched. The CDR3 length is 13 residues. Germline V CDR1 and CDR2: MNHNS, SASEGT. CDR3 nucleotides: TGTGCCAGCAGCGGGACAGGGTGGGAGACCCAGTACTTC. Protein product: CASSGTGWETQYF.

This clone has a handful of counts. Other DNA sequences from this sample encode an identical CDR3 as well. The chain employs TRBV18 and TRBJ2-5, with D unresolved. Deletions cut 3 bases from V and 5 bases from J, with 7 bases between. The CDR3 covers 12 residues. Per germline, CDR1 KGHSH and CDR2 LQKENI. The CDR3 loop reads CASSPLGETQYF. The CDR3 nucleotides are TGTGCCAGCTCACCGCTGGGGGAGACCCAGTACTTC.

The DNA for the CDR3 is TGCGCCAGCAGCCAAGGGACAGGGGACTACGAGCAGTACTTC. Its protein product is CASSQGTGDYEQYF. The chain couples TRBV4-1 to TRBJ2-7, with TRBD1 matching over 9 bases. The V segment lost 1 base and the J segment 3 bases; nucleotides outside the gene matches: 1. Germline V gene lookup returns CDR1 MGHRA and CDR2 YSYEKL. This CDR3 spans 14 amino acids.

This clone has only a few counts. CDR3 coding DNA: TGCAGCGTTGAAGGGCCCCTCGGCACTCGGACTGAAGCTTTCTTT. Its protein product is CSVEGPLGTRTEAFF. The chain links TRBV29-1 to TRBJ1-1; D gene unclear. V was trimmed by 1 base and J by 5 bases, leaving 17 bases between them. Germline lookup yields CDR1 SQVTM and CDR2 ANQGSEA. CDR3 length: 15 amino acids. The full variable domain, in which reference TRBV29-1 and TRBJ1-1 provide the parts outside the CDR3, is SAVISQKPSRDICQRGTSLTIQCQVDSQVTMMFWYRQQPGQSLTLIATANQGSEATYESGFVIDKFPISRPNLTFSTLTVSNMSPEDSSIYLCSVEGPLGTRTEAFFGQGTRLTVV.

Comments on this clone: Other nucleotide sequences in the sample specify the same CDR3. This chain joins TRBV30 and TRBJ2-2; no reliable D call. V was shortened by 0 bases and J by 8 bases, with 7 bases between the two germline ends. Germline V gives CDR1 GTSNPN, CDR2 SVGIG (reference sequence). The CDR3 has 12 residues. The DNA of the CDR3 is TGTGCCTGGAGTGTACTCACGGGGGAGCTGTTTTTT. The encoded protein is CAWSVLTGELFF.

The V and J genes are TRBV29-1 and TRBJ1-2; D is possibly TRBD1 (6 bases). V was shortened by 3 bases and J by 6 bases, with 11 bases between the two germline ends. The CDR3 extends over 12 amino acids. Germline CDR1 reads SQVTM; CDR2 reads ANQGSEA. DNA of the CDR3: TGCAGCGTTGAGGGGGGGCGTAATGGCTACACCTTC. As protein: CSVEGGRNGYTF. Supplemented by reference TRBV29-1 and TRBJ1-2, the full variable domain reads SAVISQKPSRDICQRGTSLTIQCQVDSQVTMMFWYRQQPGQSLTLIATANQGSEATYESGFVIDKFPISRPNLTFSTLTVSNMSPEDSSIYLCSVEGGRNGYTFGSGTRLTVV.

The chain uses TRBV11-2 and TRBJ1-1; 7 bases are shared with TRBD1. Germline loops: CDR1 SGHAT, CDR2 FQNNGV. This CDR3 contains 15 residues. The junction had 7 bases not matched to a gene; V was cut back by 1 base and J by 5 bases. CDR3 in DNA: TGTGCCAGCAGCTTAGCATCAGGGGGAGGAACTGAAGCTTTCTTT. Its protein is CASSLASGGGTEAFF. Combining the CDR3 with reference TRBV11-2 and TRBJ1-1 gives the whole variable domain EAGVAQSPRYKIIEKRQSVAFWCNPISGHATLYWYQQILGQGPKLLIQFQNNGVVDDSQLPKDRFSAERLKGVDSTLKIQPAKLEDSAVYLCASSLASGGGTEAFFGQGTRLTVV.

V usage is TRBV9 and J usage is TRBJ2-2, with D unresolved. Trimming pared 3 bases from V and 2 bases from J, leaving 11 bases between. CDR1 is SGDLS and CDR2 is YYNGEE in the germline V gene. The CDR3 spans 15 residues. The DNA for the CDR3 is TGTGCCAGCAGCGCCTCCCCGTTAAACACCGGGGAGCTGTTTTTT. Translated, it gives CASSASPLNTGELFF.

The V call is TRBV27, the J call TRBJ2-6; tentatively, D is TRBD1 or TRBD2 (5 bases each). V lost 1 base and J lost 2, with 6 bases in between. The CDR3 runs 15 residues. CDR1 and CDR2 (germline): MNHEY, SMNVEV (reference sequence). The CDR3 loop reads CASSLWGTGANVLTF. In DNA form, the CDR3 reads TGTGCCAGCAGTTTATGGGGGACTGGGGCCAACGTCCTGACTTTC. Together with reference TRBV27 and TRBJ2-6, the CDR3 gives the full variable domain: EAQVTQNPRYLITVTGKKLTVTCSQNMNHEYMSWYRQDPGLGLRQIYYSMNVEVTDKGDVPEGYKVSRKEKRNFPLILESPSPNQTSLYFCASSLWGTGANVLTFGAGSRLTVL.

This clone has only a few counts. The V gene is TRBV19, the J gene TRBJ2-3; D tentatively reads TRBD1 or TRBD2 (5 bases each). CDR1 and CDR2 from the germline V gene are LNHDA and SQIVND (reference sequence). The CDR3 is 16 residues long. The V gene lost 4 bases and the J gene lost 2 bases, with 16 bases spanning the gap. CDR3 DNA sequence: TGTGCCAGTAGTACGCCGTCGGGGCGGCCCACAGATACGCAGTATTTT. It yields the protein CASSTPSGRPTDTQYF.

CDR3 sequence (DNA): TGTGCCAGCGGGAAGGACCCTAACTATGGCTACACCTTC. As protein: CASGKDPNYGYTF. This chain joins TRBV7-6 and TRBJ1-2; no definite D call. The V and J ends lost 8 bases and 0 bases respectively, with 10 bases between them. The germline V gene encodes CDR1 SGHVS and CDR2 FNYEAQ. CDR3 length: 13 residues.

This sequence joins TRBV5-1 and TRBJ2-3; D may be TRBD1 (6 bases). CDR3 length: 14 amino acids. Germline V gives CDR1 SGHRS, CDR2 YFSETQ. V shed 4 bases and J shed 0 bases, with 9 bases lying between them. The CDR3 loop reads CASSRTESTDTQYF. The CDR3 bases are TGCGCCAGCAGCCGGACAGAGAGCACAGATACGCAGTATTTT.

The chain links TRBV29-1 to TRBJ2-7; 12 bases line up with TRBD2. Trimming took 6 bases from V and 2 from J; bases not matched to a gene: 8. The CDR3 extends over 15 amino acids. Germline CDR1 and CDR2: SQVTM and ANQGSEA. The CDR3 DNA is TGCAGCGTGATTAGCCGGACTAGCGGGGCCTACGAGCAGTACTTC. It yields the protein CSVISRTSGAYEQYF.

The genes are TRBV30 and TRBJ1-4; TRBD1 is a possible D gene (6 bases). In germline, CDR1 is GTSNPN, CDR2 SVGIG (reference sequence). The V and J ends lost 7 bases and 14 bases respectively, with 14 bases between them. The length of the CDR3 is 10 residues. The CDR3 DNA is TGTGCCTCGGGGGACATACCCCTGTTTTTT. It specifies CASGDIPLFF. The full variable domain, completed using reference TRBV30 and TRBJ1-4, is SQTIHQWPATLVQPVGSPLSLECTVEGTSNPNLYWYRQAAGRGLQLLFYSVGIGQISSEVPQNLSASRPQDRQFILSSKKLLLSDSGFYLCASGDIPLFFGSGTQLSVL.

This rearrangement joins TRBV4-2 to TRBJ2-2; TRBD2 might be the D (6 bases). CDR3 length equals 16 residues. Per germline, CDR1 LGHNA and CDR2 YNFKEQ. Trimming removed 6 bases from V and 4 bases from J, with 18 bases in between. The CDR3 DNA is TGTGCCAGCAGATACCGGACTACGAGGAGCACCGGGGAGCTGTTTTTT. Translation: CASRYRTTRSTGELFF.